Given below is one TCR beta chain in context. At least ten counts were recorded for this clonotype. Its binding antigen is unknown. No base quality information exists; no much larger clone differs at one position. This entry is derived from a study of T cells in Graves' hyperthyroidism and ophthalmopathy (dated by TCRdb to about 2019). Context from the whole study: Peripheral blood was collected at initial diagnosis, before any treatment. To identify distinguishing TCR V-J signatures, a discovery cohort of around 100 patients was used, comprising fewer than 45 with Graves' ophthalmopathy and around 57 with stable Graves' hyperthyroidism. Prospective prediction of ophthalmopathy was tested in an independent validation cohort consisting of about 19 hyperthyroidism patients and 15 or so patients who later progressed to ophthalmopathy. The roughly 91 discovery patients were randomly divided into training and test sets at a 7:3 ratio. In addition, the study compared T-cell repertoires in thyroid tissue and in blood from five or six Graves' hyperthyroidism patients. After blood sampling, hyperthyroidism patients were treated with methimazole at a starting dose of 30 mg daily, and ophthalmopathy patients were treated with high-dose intravenous methylprednisolone. The paper reports TCR Vbeta CDR3 sequencing of some 140 peripheral blood samples: around 41 ophthalmopathy, fewer than 80 hyperthyroidism and 17 progressor patients. General study outcomes and caveats: Most expanded thyroid clonotypes (frequency above 0.001) were also detected in blood, a finding suggesting that blood repertoires may reflect thyroid immune responses. Ophthalmopathy was separated from stable hyperthyroidism by a 13 V-J signature model, with about 86% sensitivity and 81% to 83% specificity obtained in cross-validation and 80%/75% obtained in testing. No statistical method was used to set the sample size in advance, and investigators knew the group allocation. In validation, the model predicted progression to ophthalmopathy with over 65% sensitivity and 72% to 85% specificity, a median of approximately 6.5 months before onset.

Reading from cysteine to phenylalanine, the CDR3 counts 13 amino acids. Kept here is only the CDR3 DNA, which spans 39 bases and is read in frame from base 1. Via the germline V gene, CDR1 is KGHSH and CDR2 LQKENI. Deletion took 4 bases off V and 0 bases off J, with a span of 6 bases between the germline ends. Amplification of TCR beta CDR3 regions was carried out from RNA transcripts. The first round of RT-PCR for the TCR CDR3 was performed with the HTBI primer set and the Qiagen OneStep RT-PCR kit. Libraries were constructed in a second round of multiplex PCR, after which size selection and purification were carried out. Sequencing of the libraries was done on an Illumina HiSeq2000 using paired-end 100 bp reads. On the authors' methods: Raw data were processed with SOAPnuke, discarding reads with adapters, uncalled bases, mean Phred below 15, or no exact constant-primer or identifier match. High-quality paired reads were merged with COPE v1.2.5, and unique nucleotide sequences were defined as clonotypes. MiTCR v1.1 was used to align clonotypes to the IMGT TRBV, TRBD and TRBJ reference segments. The analysis was restricted to V-J combinations with a frequency above 0.0001, which together covered about 99% of the repertoires. A TCS score was defined as the ratio between F50 (clonal expansion) and ExV (chaos), using BLOSUM62-based TCRdist between CDR3 peptides within each V-J. Welch's t-statistics and random forest reduced fewer than 550 V-J features to around 14, which were used in a naive Bayes classifier (R e1071). TCRdb passed the public sequencing reads through fastp at Q25 and MiXCR, retaining productive beta sequences. Rows are unified per CDR3 protein, each entry keeping the most common DNA and genes. In this record, the V and J calls reflect TCRdb's handling and not the investigators' own analysis. The sample table records about 130,000 distinct CDR3 sequences; approximately 24% of these occur just once. Of the sample, around 70% falls within the top ten clones.

Hyperthyroidism patients were newly diagnosed, had a disease duration of under 2 months, and were aged 18 to 65 years. The study excluded patients with uncontrolled infections, other autoimmune diseases, pregnancy or lactation. Diagnoses were established on the basis of clinical symptoms, serum thyroxine and TRAb, thyroid ultrasound, and orbital computed tomography. Blood from progressor patients was collected at the time of first diagnosis with hyperthyroidism, before any ophthalmopathy symptoms had appeared. PBMCs were separated from 10 ml of fresh peripheral blood using Ficoll-Paque density gradient centrifugation. Patients classed as progressors first received a Graves' hyperthyroidism diagnosis and then went on to develop ophthalmopathy during follow-up. Total RNA was extracted with Trizol reagent, and quality was checked on an Agilent 2100 Bioanalyzer.

Input material: blood. The source is a woman in her fifties or sixties with Graves' hyperthyroidism that later progressed to Graves' ophthalmopathy. The sequence is built from TRBV18 and TRBJ1-1; a confident D gene designation cannot be given. The DNA reads TGTGCCAGCTCACAGCAGTTGAACACTGAAGCTTTCTTT. Its amino acids are CASSQQLNTEAFF.